Presented here are 18 T cell receptor beta chains from one specimen sequenced in a study of CD8+CD57+ T cells in acquired aplastic anemia. The patients chosen for sequencing had shown expansion of CD8+CD57+ cells (detected by flow cytometry). For CDR3 and TCR beta VDJ profiling, genomic DNA was the template used. TCRdb reprocessed the reads with MiXCR, giving one entry per CDR3 protein. The data contain just over 200,000 distinct CDR3 sequences, 65% of them singletons. The sequenced sample was sorted CD4+, CD8+, or CD8+CD57+ T cells (not recorded which) from PBMCs. The receptors originated from a human donor with aplastic anemia.

The chain employs TRBV7-9 and TRBJ2-1; 7 nucleotides line up with TRBD1. Losses at the gene ends were 5 bases for V and 2 bases for J; bases not matched to a gene: 9. This CDR3 has 16 amino acids. Germline V CDR1 and CDR2: SEHNR, FQNEAQ (reference sequence). The CDR3 protein is CASSRVQGTTYNEQFF. Here the CDR3 DNA reads TGTGCCAGCAGCCGAGTACAGGGGACCACCTACAATGAGCAGTTCTTC.

A few counts support this clonotype. J is TRBJ1-5 and V is TRBV24-1; D is uncertain. V lost 3 bases, J lost 4 bases, and 6 bases lay in between. Germline lookup yields CDR1 KGHDR and CDR2 SFDVKD. The CDR3 contains 13 residues. The CDR3 region is CATSDHPNQPQHF. The DNA for the CDR3 is TGTGCCACCAGTGATCACCCAAATCAGCCCCAGCATTTT.

The rearrangement links TRBV2 to TRBJ2-4; D ambiguous. The V and J ends lost 1 base and 11 bases respectively, with 15 bases between them. CDR3 length equals 14 residues. Germline-derived CDR1 and CDR2 are SNHLY and FYNNEI. The CDR3 DNA follows: TGTGCCAGCAGTGAAGGATTGGATGGTGGTGTTCAGTACTTC. It specifies CASSEGLDGGVQYF. The whole variable domain, filled in from reference TRBV2 and TRBJ2-4, reads EPEVTQTPSHQVTQMGQEVILRCVPISNHLYFYWYRQILGQKVEFLVSFYNNEISEKSEIFDDQFSVERPDGSNFTLKIRSTKLEDSAMYFCASSEGLDGGVQYFGAGTRLSVL.

The CDR3 coding sequence is TGCAGCGCCACAGCCGGGACAGGGACCGAGCAGTACTTC. It yields the protein CSATAGTGTEQYF. The chain uses TRBV29-1 and TRBJ2-7; 9 bases fit TRBD1. CDR3 length: 13 residues. V lost 7 bases and J lost 6; bases outside the gene matches: 10. Germline lookup yields CDR1 SQVTM and CDR2 ANQGSEA.

The rearrangement uses TRBV10-3 and TRBJ1-1, with D unclear. CDR3 length: 15 amino acids. Germline V gene lookup returns CDR1 ENHRY and CDR2 SYGVKD. V dropped 0 bases and J dropped 0 bases, with 8 bases sitting between them. CDR3 coding DNA: TGTGCCATCAGTGAGTCCAATGGGATGAACACTGAAGCTTTCTTT. Protein: CAISESNGMNTEAFF.

The V and J genes are TRBV7-2 and TRBJ1-5; D not resolved. The CDR3 has 14 residues. Germline V gene sequence: CDR1 SGHTA, CDR2 FQGNSA. The V gene lost 2 bases and the J gene lost 3 bases, with 8 bases spanning the gap. In nucleotides, the CDR3 is TGTGCCAGCAGCTTATCGGCCACCAATCAGCCCCAGCATTTT. Translated, it gives CASSLSATNQPQHF.

The rearrangement links TRBV6-6 to TRBJ2-5; a weak D match, TRBD2 (6 bases). Germline CDR1 and CDR2: MNHNY and SVGAGI (reference sequence). This CDR3 contains 14 residues. V was shortened by 2 bases and J by 4 bases, with 11 bases between the two germline ends. Written as DNA, the CDR3 is TGTGCCAGCAGTTACCCGGGGGTAGGAGAGACCCAGTACTTC. This gives the protein CASSYPGVGETQYF.

V usage is TRBV24-1 and J usage is TRBJ2-3, with 7 bases aligning to TRBD2. Germline V gene lookup returns CDR1 KGHDR and CDR2 SFDVKD. This CDR3 has 15 residues. V was clipped by 5 bases and J by 2 bases; unmatched bases: 6. The CDR3 loop reads CATSAGGGLTDTQYF. In DNA form, the CDR3 reads TGTGCCACCAGTGCGGGGGGAGGGCTCACAGATACGCAGTATTTT.

The V and J genes are TRBV10-2 and TRBJ1-6; no clear D gene. V was cut by 3 bases and J by 10 bases, with 13 bases left in between. Germline CDR1 reads WSHSY; CDR2 reads SAAADI. The CDR3 has 14 residues. CDR3 nucleotide sequence: TGCGCCAGCAGTGACACCCGAATCGGGTCACCCCTCCACTTT. Amino acids: CASSDTRIGSPLHF.

J is TRBJ1-1 and V is TRBV10-3, with a weak D call TRBD1 (5 bases). The CDR3 is 13 amino acids. Trimming cost V 6 bases and J 4 bases, with 12 bases left between them. In germline, CDR1 is ENHRY, CDR2 SYGVKD. The CDR3 loop is CAISLSGGTEAFF. The DNA of the CDR3 is TGTGCCATCAGCCTCAGCGGGGGCACTGAAGCTTTCTTT.

For this clonotype: One junction end does not reproduce the germline sequence, and a read error may be involved. The chain combines TRBV7-9 with TRBJ2-7; D is uncertain. Germline V gives CDR1 SEHNR, CDR2 FQNEAQ (reference sequence). CDR3 length: 13 amino acids. CDR3 nucleotides: TGTGCTAGCAGCTTAGTTAGCCACAACGAGCAGTACTTC. It yields the protein CASSLVSHNEQYF.

The count of this clonotype is one. V gene TRBV7-3 combines with J gene TRBJ2-7, with D perhaps matching TRBD1 (6 bases). CDR3 length: 13 amino acids. The V gene's germline CDR1 is SGHTA and CDR2 FQGTGA. V was trimmed by 3 bases and J by 7 bases, leaving 13 bases between them. The CDR3 is CASSFRTAQEQYF. In DNA, the CDR3 is TGTGCCAGCAGCTTCCGGACAGCACAAGAGCAGTACTTC.

V usage is TRBV19 and J usage is TRBJ1-6; 7 bases line up with TRBD1. Germline CDR1 LNHDA, CDR2 SQIVND (reference sequence). CDR3 length: 14 residues. Unmatched junction bases numbered 7, after V lost 8 bases and J lost 6 bases. Written as DNA, the CDR3 is TGTGCCAGTGGAAACAGGGGAGGTAATTCACCCCTCCACTTT. Its protein is CASGNRGGNSPLHF.

This chain joins TRBV7-9 and TRBJ1-4; 9 nucleotides match TRBD1. Germline assignment: CDR1 SEHNR and CDR2 FQNEAQ (reference sequence). The CDR3 is 16 amino acids. V was pared by 4 bases and J by 8 bases, with 11 bases of the junction left unmatched. CDR3 nucleotides: TGTGCCAGCAGCTCCGCCCGAACAGGGGGCTGGGAAAAACTGTTTTTT. Translating it yields CASSSARTGGWEKLFF.

This rearrangement joins TRBV5-4 to TRBJ2-7, with a weak D call TRBD1 (7 bases). Germline CDR1 is SGHNT and CDR2 is YYREEE (reference sequence). V gave up 2 bases and J gave up 6 bases, with 15 bases separating them. There are 14 residues in the CDR3. In DNA, the CDR3 is TGTGCCAGCAGCTTTTGGTCAGGGGGGCGCGAGCAGTACTTC. Protein product: CASSFWSGGREQYF.

V gene TRBV20-1 combines with J gene TRBJ2-7; 9 bases fit TRBD2. The germline CDR1 and CDR2 sequences are DFQATT and SNEGSKA (reference sequence). CDR3 length: 14 residues. V gave up 5 bases and J gave up 2 bases; unmatched junction bases: 7. The CDR3 region has the DNA TGCAGTGCTCTGGAGACTAGCGGAACCTACGAGCAGTACTTC. Translated: CSALETSGTYEQYF.

The rearrangement joins TRBV10-3 to TRBJ1-3; D unresolved. The CDR3 covers 16 residues. Deletions cut 3 bases from V and 0 bases from J, with 12 bases between. Germline V gene data show CDR1 as ENHRY and CDR2 as SYGVKD. The CDR3, as DNA: TGTGCCATCAGTGAAGTGAACCTTCCCTCTGGAAACACCATATATTTT. Its translation is CAISEVNLPSGNTIYF.

This sequence joins TRBV29-1 and TRBJ2-7; maybe TRBD1 (6 bases). Germline V gene data show CDR1 as SQVTM and CDR2 as ANQGSEA. V lost 6 bases to trimming and J lost 0 bases, with 18 bases between them. The CDR3 sequence is 15 residues long. The chain's CDR3 is CSVAGGDKISYEQYF. The DNA for the CDR3 is TGCAGCGTCGCGGGTGGGGACAAAATCTCCTACGAGCAGTACTTC.